The clone carrying this TCR beta chain has a single count. Antigen: not known. Given the absence of the conserved phenylalanine or tryptophan at the CDR3 end, a read error is likely. CDR1 and CDR2 from the germline V gene are SQVTM and ANQGSEA. The CDR3 totals 15 residues. Trimming took 4 bases from V and 7 from J, leaving 23 bases between them. The data were taken from a study of T cell repertoires in cytomegalovirus infection. Study in general: Based on public TCR beta signatures, there were indications of CMV infection and of a matching HLA type.

Each CDR3 protein is one row after TCRdb ran MiXCR on the reads. In the table there are some 940,000 distinct CDR3 sequences, about a third of which are singletons. The V and J genes are TRBV29-1 and TRBJ2-7; a weak D match, TRBD2 (5 bases). The specimen comprised cultured CD8+ T cells from PBMCs, sampled from culture after CMV antigen stimulation. This TCR came from a human donor in good health (CMV status not recorded). Some clones in this sample may be carry-over from other donors' samples. For the CDR3, the DNA is TGCAGCGTTGGTAGGGAGCCCATTTTAATTCGGGAGCAGTACGGC. Protein: CSVGREPILIREQYG.